One sample yielded the 25 T cell receptor beta chains listed below, sequenced in a study of naive and memory T cell subsets. Both TRBC1 and TRBC2 were covered by a beta constant-region primer of two equimolar oligonucleotides. TCRdb redid the calling of the UMI-ligation and nested PCR reads with MiXCR, one entry per CDR3 protein. The table has 140,000 to 150,000 distinct CDR3 sequences, over 15% seen once. The sample taken for sequencing was naive CD4+ T cells from blood. The receptors derive from a human donor in good health.

The rearrangement joins TRBV29-1 to TRBJ2-5; no clear D gene. V dropped 4 bases and J dropped 1 base, with 13 bases sitting between them. Germline-derived CDR1 and CDR2 are SQVTM and ANQGSEA. This CDR3 region has 14 residues. The CDR3 coding sequence is TGCAGCGTTGTTGGCAGAACGACCCAAGAGACCCAGTACTTC. Protein: CSVVGRTTQETQYF.

This chain uses TRBV3-1 with TRBJ2-5, with D maybe TRBD2 (5 bases). Germline V gives CDR1 LGHDT, CDR2 YNNKEL (reference sequence). The germline V and J ends were trimmed by 11 bases and 2 bases, with 12 bases remaining between them. This CDR3 spans 12 amino acids. The CDR3 reads CARRGLQETQYF. The CDR3 DNA reads TGTGCCCGCCGCGGGTTGCAAGAGACCCAGTACTTC.

This clonotype was seen more than once but under ten times. CDR3 loop: CASSLSPNTEAFF. CDR3 DNA: TGCGCCAGCAGCTTGTCACCGAACACTGAAGCTTTCTTT. The J gene is TRBJ1-1, the V gene TRBV5-1; D remains ambiguous. The CDR3 sequence is 13 residues long. V was cut by 1 base and J by 1 base, with 5 bases left in between. Per the germline V gene, CDR1 is SGHRS and CDR2 is YFSETQ.

The chain carries TRBV28 and TRBJ2-1, with 10 bases that match TRBD2. Germline loops: CDR1 MDHEN, CDR2 SYDVKM. There are 13 residues in the CDR3. J gave up 10 bases and V 7 bases, and 7 bases lay outside the gene matches. The CDR3 spells CASNPSGRWEQFF. The CDR3 nucleotides are TGTGCCAGCAACCCTAGCGGGAGATGGGAGCAGTTCTTC.

In this sample, this clonotype turned up a few times. The chain carries TRBV20-1 and TRBJ2-1; 8 nucleotides match TRBD2. This CDR3 contains 15 residues. CDR1 is DFQATT and CDR2 is SNEGSKA in the germline V gene (reference sequence). J was trimmed by 6 bases and V by 2 bases; bases with no gene match: 9. The CDR3 DNA sequence: TGCAGTGCTAGATCAGCGGGGCGGGGGGTCAATGAGCAGTTCTTC. Translation: CSARSAGRGVNEQFF.

This clonotype was seen more than once but under ten times. The V call is TRBV4-3, the J call TRBJ2-3; D unresolved. V was cut by 1 base and J by 3 bases, with 11 bases left in between. The CDR3 has 15 residues. Germline CDR1 and CDR2: LGHNA and YSLEER. CDR3 residues: CASSQVPSRTDTQYF. As DNA, the CDR3 is TGCGCCAGCAGCCAAGTCCCTAGTCGAACAGATACGCAGTATTTT.

This clonotype was detected a few times. The V and J genes are TRBV2 and TRBJ2-3; D is uncertain. CDR3 length equals 15 residues. Germline V CDR1 and CDR2: SNHLY, FYNNEI. Trimming pared 0 bases from V and 8 bases from J, leaving 15 bases between. CDR3 sequence (DNA): TGTGCCAGCAGTGAAGCGGGAACGGCCATGGTTACGCAGTATTTT. It is translated as CASSEAGTAMVTQYF. The complete variable domain, with remaining parts taken from reference TRBV2 and TRBJ2-3, reads EPEVTQTPSHQVTQMGQEVILRCVPISNHLYFYWYRQILGQKVEFLVSFYNNEISEKSEIFDDQFSVERPDGSNFTLKIRSTKLEDSAMYFCASSEAGTAMVTQYFGPGTRLTVL.

The chain joins TRBV14 to TRBJ2-7; tentatively, D is TRBD2 (5 bases). The V end was cut by 0 bases, the J end by 1 base, with 16 bases between. CDR1 is SGHDN, CDR2 FVKESK, per germline. This CDR3 has 17 residues. CDR3 sequence reads: CASSQDRQGRASYEQYF. In DNA, the CDR3 is TGTGCCAGCAGCCAAGATCGACAAGGGCGGGCATCCTACGAGCAGTACTTC.

V usage is TRBV10-3 and J usage is TRBJ2-7; 7 nucleotides align to TRBD2. CDR1 is ENHRY, CDR2 SYGVKD, per germline. This CDR3 region has 13 residues. Losses at the gene ends were 2 bases for V and 5 bases for J; bases not matched to a gene: 3. The CDR3 here is CAISESGIHEQYF. CDR3 bases: TGTGCCATCAGTGAGAGCGGGATCCACGAGCAGTACTTC.

This clonotype was seen a few times. This chain joins TRBV2 and TRBJ1-1; D ambiguous. The germline V gene has CDR1 SNHLY and CDR2 FYNNEI. The CDR3 loop spans 14 amino acids. Trimming took off 6 bases at V and 1 base at J, with 12 bases between the two ends. For the CDR3, the DNA is TGTGCCAGCAGCGCGGAGGCGGGGAACACTGAAGCTTTCTTT. This encodes CASSAEAGNTEAFF.

The sample holds a few counts of this clonotype. The chain is built from TRBV18 and TRBJ1-1; 9 nucleotides match TRBD1. Germline V gene sequence: CDR1 KGHSH, CDR2 LQKENI. Trimming removed 3 bases from V and 1 base from J; junction bases left unmatched: 6. The CDR3 contains 16 residues. Written as DNA, the CDR3 is TGTGCCAGCTCACCCCCTGGACAGGGGACGAACACTGAAGCTTTCTTT. As protein: CASSPPGQGTNTEAFF.

This clonotype was observed many times. The chain is built from TRBV29-1 and TRBJ1-1; D may be TRBD1 (6 bases). Trimming removed 4 bases from V and 3 bases from J, with 15 bases in between. The CDR3 runs 14 residues. Germline V gene sequence: CDR1 SQVTM, CDR2 ANQGSEA. CDR3 loop: CSVGDTQGDTEAFF. The DNA of the CDR3 is TGCAGCGTTGGGGACACCCAAGGAGACACTGAAGCTTTCTTT.

The rearrangement links TRBV4-3 to TRBJ2-1; D gene unclear. V lost 0 bases and J 3 bases, leaving 9 bases between the germline ends. Germline loops: CDR1 LGHNA, CDR2 YSLEER. The CDR3 covers 15 residues. CDR3 DNA sequence: TGCGCCAGCAGCCAAGACTGGCAAGTCTACAATGAGCAGTTCTTC. It encodes CASSQDWQVYNEQFF.

This clonotype was observed a few times. The chain combines TRBV14 with TRBJ2-1; 14 bases line up with TRBD2. V dropped 4 bases and J dropped 6; count of bases not matched to a gene: 8. CDR3 size: 17 residues. Germline loops: CDR1 SGHDN, CDR2 FVKESK. In DNA, the CDR3 is TGTGCCAGCAGCCTCAGGACTAGCGGGAGGATCTCCAATGAGCAGTTCTTC. This sequence encodes CASSLRTSGRISNEQFF.

This clonotype was counted a few times. V gene TRBV11-2 combines with J gene TRBJ2-4; maybe TRBD2 (7 bases). The CDR3 contains 13 residues. Germline V gene data show CDR1 as SGHAT and CDR2 as FQNNGV. Trimming removed 5 bases from V and 6 bases from J, with 11 bases in between. The CDR3 is CASSPGGANIQYF. The CDR3 bases are TGTGCCAGCAGCCCGGGGGGCGCAAACATTCAGTACTTC.

As regards this clonotype: A much larger clone lies one base from this, so it may be a read error. This sequence joins TRBV7-9 and TRBJ2-6, with D tentatively TRBD2 (5 bases). The CDR3 sequence is 16 residues long. V lost 8 bases to trimming and J lost 2 bases, with 16 bases between them. Per the germline V gene, CDR1 is SEHNR and CDR2 is FQNEAQ (reference sequence). CDR3 protein: CASGWPGGPGANVLTF. The CDR3 DNA sequence: TGTGCCAGCGGCTGGCCAGGAGGCCCTGGGGCCAACGTCCTGACTTTC. Using reference TRBV7-9 and TRBJ2-6 for the parts outside the CDR3, the full variable domain is DTGVSQNPRHKITKRGQNVTFRCDPISEHNRLYWYRQTLGQGPEFLTYFQNEAQLEKSRLLSDRFSAERPKGSFSTLEIQRTEQGDSAMYLCASGWPGGPGANVLTFGAGSRLTVL.

This clonotype was seen only a few times. This rearrangement joins TRBV10-3 to TRBJ2-5; unclear D gene. The ends were cut back, 5 bases at V and 0 bases at J, with 4 bases in the middle. CDR1 ENHRY and CDR2 SYGVKD come from the germline V gene. The CDR3 length is 12 residues. CDR3 loop: CAISLDQETQYF. The CDR3 DNA reads as TGTGCCATCAGTCTAGACCAAGAGACCCAGTACTTC.

This clonotype has only a few counts. This sequence joins TRBV12-3 or TRBV12-4 and TRBJ2-2; TRBD1 is a possible D gene (5 bases). V lost 6 bases and J 0 bases, leaving 14 bases between the germline ends. This CDR3 spans 16 amino acids. The CDR3 DNA reads TGTGCCAGCAGCCCTAATCTAGGGGCGAACACCGGGGAGCTGTTTTTT. This translates into CASSPNLGANTGELFF.

This clonotype was detected many times. The rearrangement joins TRBV15 to TRBJ2-1; D is perhaps TRBD2 (5 bases). Trimming left V 0 bases short and J 9 bases short, with 21 bases between. CDR1 is LNHNV, CDR2 YYDKDF, per germline (reference sequence). The CDR3 consists of 17 residues. CDR3 bases: TGTGCCACCAGCAGAGATCGGGAAAGTAATTACCATTTTGAGCAGTTCTTC. Its protein is CATSRDRESNYHFEQFF. Supplemented by reference TRBV15 and TRBJ2-1, the full variable domain reads DAMVIQNPRYQVTQFGKPVTLSCSQTLNHNVMYWYQQKSSQAPKLLFHYYDKDFNNEADTPDNFQSRRPNTSFCFLDIRSPGLGDTAMYLCATSRDRESNYHFEQFFGPGTRLTVL.

The sample holds a few counts of this clonotype. The genes are TRBV19 and TRBJ2-1, with D uncertain. V gave up 3 bases and J gave up 7 bases, with 19 bases separating them. Germline assignment: CDR1 LNHDA and CDR2 SQIVND (reference sequence). The CDR3 is 16 amino acids. CDR3 amino acids: CASSISLLGRRNEQFF. The CDR3 DNA reads as TGTGCCAGTAGTATCAGCCTCTTAGGTCGACGGAATGAGCAGTTCTTC. Full variable domain (outside the CDR3, taken from reference TRBV19 and TRBJ2-1): DGGITQSPKYLFRKEGQNVTLSCEQNLNHDAMYWYRQDPGQGLRLIYYSQIVNDFQKGDIAEGYSVSREKKESFPLTVTSAQKNPTAFYLCASSISLLGRRNEQFFGPGTRLTVL.

This clonotype appeared many times. Here the CDR3 reads CASSPGGATSYEQYF. The CDR3 DNA reads TGTGCCAGCAGCCCCGGCGGGGCCACTTCCTACGAGCAGTACTTC. The chain is built from TRBV28 and TRBJ2-7; TRBD2 might be the D (6 bases). The CDR3 contains 15 residues. CDR1 is MDHEN and CDR2 is SYDVKM in the germline V gene. V was pared by 6 bases and J by 1 base, with 16 bases between.

This clonotype was seen more than once but under ten times. CDR3 DNA sequence: TGTGCCAGCAGAGGTACGGCAGAAGGCTACACCTTC. It is translated as CASRGTAEGYTF. This rearrangement joins TRBV2 to TRBJ1-2; no definite D call. The V gene's germline CDR1 is SNHLY and CDR2 FYNNEI. The CDR3 totals 12 residues. V dropped 6 bases and J dropped 8 bases, with 13 bases sitting between them.

This clonotype showed up just a few times. The chain is built from TRBV2 and TRBJ1-3; D call uncertain. The germline CDR1 and CDR2 sequences are SNHLY and FYNNEI. This CDR3 comprises 13 residues. The ends were cut back, 2 bases at V and 2 bases at J, with 4 bases in the middle. CDR3 DNA: TGTGCCAGCAGTGAATCTCCTGGAAACACCATATATTTT. Amino acid sequence: CASSESPGNTIYF. The whole variable domain, filled in from reference TRBV2 and TRBJ1-3, reads EPEVTQTPSHQVTQMGQEVILRCVPISNHLYFYWYRQILGQKVEFLVSFYNNEISEKSEIFDDQFSVERPDGSNFTLKIRSTKLEDSAMYFCASSESPGNTIYFGEGSWLTVV.

There are many counts of this clonotype. V is TRBV12-3 or TRBV12-4 and J is TRBJ2-5; a weak D match, TRBD1 (6 bases). The length of the CDR3 is 16 residues. Between the trimmed V and J ends, which lost 3 bases and 4 bases, there was a span of 18 bases. The CDR3 bases are TGTGCCAGCAGTTTTGATAGGACAGCGGCGGGAGAGACCCAGTACTTC. Amino acid sequence: CASSFDRTAAGETQYF.

This clonotype was detected only a few times. V gene TRBV7-2 combines with J gene TRBJ2-1, with TRBD2 identical over 7 bases. V lost 6 bases to trimming and J lost 4 bases; unmatched junction nucleotides: 9. Germline CDR1 SGHTA, CDR2 FQGNSA. The CDR3 contains 15 residues. CDR3 residues: CASRSPSGTYNEQFF. DNA of the CDR3: TGTGCCAGCAGATCCCCTAGCGGTACATACAATGAGCAGTTCTTC. Filled out from reference TRBV7-2 and TRBJ2-1, the complete variable domain reads GAGVSQSPSNKVTEKGKDVELRCDPISGHTALYWYRQSLGQGLEFLIYFQGNSAPDKSGLPSDRFSAERTGGSVSTLTIQRTQQEDSAVYLCASRSPSGTYNEQFFGPGTRLTVL.